This passage covers 6 T cell receptor beta chains from one sample sequenced in a study of OX40 agonist ivuxolimab in advanced cancers. Profiling relied on immunoSEQ multiplex PCR, and the TCRdb table lists in-frame clones only, not all of them. In the table there are roughly 95,000 clones, about nine tenths of which are singletons. The source was CD4+ or CD8+ T cells sorted from blood, collected in a trial of the OX40 agonist ivuxolimab. These receptors were taken from an adult with an advanced solid tumor such as melanoma, head and neck, liver or kidney cancer.

The chain uses TRBV5-6 and TRBJ1-2, with 7 bases identical to TRBD1. Looked up from germline, CDR1 is SGHDT and CDR2 is YYEEEE. The CDR3 is made up of 12 amino acids. J was trimmed by 6 bases and V by 5 bases; bases with no gene match: 4. CDR3 residues: CASRPGQDGYTF. DNA of the CDR3: TGTGCCAGCAGGCCCGGACAGGATGGCTACACCTTC.

This clone was seen repeatedly, ten times or more. The chain combines TRBV19 with TRBJ2-7; tentative D call: TRBD2 (6 bases). V lost 3 bases and J lost 5, with 20 bases in between. In germline, CDR1 is LNHDA, CDR2 SQIVND (reference sequence). This CDR3 is 16 amino acids long. The CDR3 is CASSMRSAGNPDEQYF. CDR3 coding DNA: TGTGCCAGTAGTATGCGATCCGCGGGAAACCCGGACGAGCAGTACTTC. The full variable domain, with the rest looked up from reference TRBV19 and TRBJ2-7, is DGGITQSPKYLFRKEGQNVTLSCEQNLNHDAMYWYRQDPGQGLRLIYYSQIVNDFQKGDIAEGYSVSREKKESFPLTVTSAQKNPTAFYLCASSMRSAGNPDEQYFGPGTRLTVT.

In this sample, this clone turned up once. The chain joins TRBV19 to TRBJ1-3; D is undetermined. V gave up 1 base and J gave up 0 bases, with 10 bases separating them. CDR3 length: 16 amino acids. The germline gives CDR1 LNHDA, CDR2 SQIVND (reference sequence). The CDR3, as DNA: TGTGCCAGTAGTATAGCACGCAGAGGCTCTGGAAACACCATATATTTT. Its translation is CASSIARRGSGNTIYF. Drawing the rest from reference TRBV19 and TRBJ1-3, the complete variable domain is DGGITQSPKYLFRKEGQNVTLSCEQNLNHDAMYWYRQDPGQGLRLIYYSQIVNDFQKGDIAEGYSVSREKKESFPLTVTSAQKNPTAFYLCASSIARRGSGNTIYFGEGSWLTVV.

The chain combines TRBV4-1 with TRBJ2-2; the D call may be TRBD1 or TRBD2 (7 bases each). Germline V CDR1 and CDR2: MGHRA, YSYEKL. Trimming stripped 5 bases from V and 4 bases from J, with 17 bases between. CDR3 length: 16 amino acids. This CDR3 reads CASSGREGAATGELFF. CDR3 sequence (DNA): TGCGCCAGCAGCGGGAGGGAGGGGGCGGCCACCGGGGAGCTGTTTTTT.

The chain recombines TRBV9 with TRBJ2-1; 8 bases align to TRBD1. V shed 9 bases and J 5 bases; nucleotides not matched to a gene: 4. This CDR3 comprises 12 residues. CDR1 is SGDLS and CDR2 is YYNGEE in the germline V gene. CDR3 amino acids: CAKDREDNEQFF. The CDR3 coding sequence is TGTGCCAAGGACAGGGAGGACAATGAGCAGTTCTTC.

The chain is built from TRBV19 and TRBJ1-2, with D possibly being TRBD1 (5 bases). Germline assignment: CDR1 LNHDA and CDR2 SQIVND (reference sequence). The CDR3 loop spans 13 amino acids. Trimming removed 2 bases from V and 7 bases from J, with 11 bases in between. The CDR3 region is CASSIRDFFGYTF. For the CDR3, the DNA is TGTGCCAGTAGTATACGGGACTTCTTTGGCTACACCTTC.